What follows describes a single TCR beta chain. Its antigen specificity is not known. The record has no base qualities; no much larger clone is one base away. The sample comes from a study of beta chain features in type 1 diabetes (dated by TCRdb to the late 2010s). Background for the entire study: Mean age, gender distribution, total cell number and subset yield were not different between patients and healthy donors. The study compared the TCRB repertoires of sorted circulating CD4+ T cell subsets in recently diagnosed type 1 diabetes patients with those in matched healthy donors. Whereas all 30 or so donors provided naive and central memory subsets, regulatory and stem cell-like memory subsets were isolated from just 8 patients and roughly 8 healthy donors. Across all samples, 107,917,701 sorted cells were examined, and cell number per subset correlated strongly with RNA yield.

What the work shows at the level of the full study, not this receptor alone: The naive, central memory and regulatory TCRB repertoires appeared to resemble one another more closely among patients than among healthy donors. Because small numbers of individuals were included in the HLA sub-analyses, any influence of HLA type on TCRB rearrangement was left unresolved. Because cDNA was sequenced instead of genomic DNA, highly expressing activated cells could be over-represented, though the groups showed no difference in activation or CD3 levels. At VDJ recombination sites, patients with type 1 diabetes made fewer insertions and deleted more nucleotides, a pattern implying thymic rearrangement abnormalities. A moderate but significant shortening of TCRB CDR3 length was observed in type 1 diabetes patients in all four CD4+ subsets. Shorter templates might have been favored by PCR, but patient and control samples were amplified and corrected together, so both groups would have been affected equally by any skew.

The High Capacity cDNA Reverse Transcription Kit was used to reverse transcribe all of the isolated RNA, meaning that expressed TCRB transcripts were what got sequenced. For stem cell-like memory T cell samples, survey-depth immunoSEQ sequencing was used, averaging about 1 million total reads per sample. Sorted cells were lysed in RLT buffer, and RNA was extracted using DNase-treated RNeasy Micro or Mini kits according to cell number. To prevent cross-contamination, each cell subset was processed individually, whereas patient and healthy donor samples were processed jointly. The immunoSEQ multiplex PCR was used to amplify TCRB sequences from cDNA, yielding 87-bp fragments that span the CDR3 region. Sequencing of the amplicons was performed on the Illumina HiSeq platform. On the authors' methods: PCR bias was corrected computationally using synthetic template baselines, and reads within Hamming distance 2 were collapsed, with unmergeable singletons discarded. Reads were aligned against IMGT so that V, D and J genes, CDR3 length and insertions or deletions at six rearrangement sites could be assigned. Clonotype counts were normalized to sorted cell number within each subset before computing true diversity and Gini coefficients with the tcR R package. The overlap coefficient, calculated on TCRB nucleotide sequences, was used to quantify repertoire sharing. This immuneACCESS table, as held by TCRdb, lists in-frame sequences with V and J called but not all clones. Of the missing ones, under half trace to an unresolved V gene in checked studies; the others have no known cause. V, J and clone size are taken as reported in that table, and D and trimming were inferred from the DNA itself. Here the sample has approximately 120,000 clones; almost 40% occur a single time. The ten largest account for roughly 0.059% of the sample.

Each donor gave one peripheral blood draw, about 100 mL on average, collected into heparinised tubes. Using a panel that included CD45RO, CCR7, CD25, CD127, CD95 and CD27, naive, central memory, regulatory and stem cell-like memory CD4+ T cells were sorted on a BD FACSAria II. Purity was above 95% for every sorted population. PBMCs were isolated right away by Lymphoprep density gradient centrifugation and were stained directly, without culture. So that batch effects would be minimized, each experiment stained and sorted samples in pairs, pairing one healthy donor with one patient. From the germline V gene, CDR1 is MGHRA and CDR2 is YSYEKL. V is cut by 5 bases and J by 0 bases, and the space between the germline ends is 13 bases. From its cysteine to its phenylalanine, the CDR3 spans 16 amino acids. Only the CDR3 part of the read is kept: 48 bases, read in frame from the first base.

The sequence is built from TRBV4-1 and TRBJ1-4, and possibly TRBD1, on 6 matching bases. This receptor was identified in a woman between 18 and 29 years old in good health. The sample comprised stem cell memory CD4+ T cells from blood. This specimen's cell subset or site label, per the study, means: stem cell-like memory CD4+ T cells. For the CDR3, the sequence is CASSSGALATNEKLFF. The DNA sequence is TGCGCCAGCAGCTCAGGGGCCTTAGCAACTAATGAAAAACTGTTTTTT.